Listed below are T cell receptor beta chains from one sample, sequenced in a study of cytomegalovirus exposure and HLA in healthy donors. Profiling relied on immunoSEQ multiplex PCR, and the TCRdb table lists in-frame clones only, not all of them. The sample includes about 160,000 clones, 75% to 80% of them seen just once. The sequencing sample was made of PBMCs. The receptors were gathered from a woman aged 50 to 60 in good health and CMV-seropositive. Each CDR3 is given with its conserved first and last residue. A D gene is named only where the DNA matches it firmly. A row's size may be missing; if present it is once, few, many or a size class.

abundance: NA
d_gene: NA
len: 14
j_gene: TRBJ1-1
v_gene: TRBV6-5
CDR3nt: TGTGCCAGCAGTTACTCCGGGGGGAACACTGAAGCTTTCTTT
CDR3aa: CASSYSGGNTEAFF

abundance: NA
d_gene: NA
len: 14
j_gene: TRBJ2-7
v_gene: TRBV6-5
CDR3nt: TGTGCCAGCAGTTACTCGTCACTAGCTTACGAGCAGTACTTC
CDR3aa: CASSYSSLAYEQYF

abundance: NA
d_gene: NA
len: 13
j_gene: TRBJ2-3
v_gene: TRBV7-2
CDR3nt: TGTGCCAGCAGCGTCAGGGCCCCAGATACGCAGTATTTT
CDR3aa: CASSVRAPDTQYF

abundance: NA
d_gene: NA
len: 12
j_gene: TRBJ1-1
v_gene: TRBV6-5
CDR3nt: TGTGCCAGCAGAATGCCGGGGACTGAAGCTTTCTTT
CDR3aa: CASRMPGTEAFF

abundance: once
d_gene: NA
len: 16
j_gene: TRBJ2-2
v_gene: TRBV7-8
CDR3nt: TGTGCCAGCAGCTTACGGGGAGGTACGAACACCGGGGAGCTGTTTTTT
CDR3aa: CASSLRGGTNTGELFF

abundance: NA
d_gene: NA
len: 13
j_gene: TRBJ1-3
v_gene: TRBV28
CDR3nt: TGTGCCAGCAGGCTAGGGAGTGGAAACACCATATATTTT
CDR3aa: CASRLGSGNTIYF

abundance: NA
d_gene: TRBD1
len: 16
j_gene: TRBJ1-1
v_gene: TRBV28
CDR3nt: TGTGCCAGCAGTGGGGACAGGGAGAGGGCTCGCACTGAAGCTTTCTTT
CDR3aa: CASSGDRERARTEAFF

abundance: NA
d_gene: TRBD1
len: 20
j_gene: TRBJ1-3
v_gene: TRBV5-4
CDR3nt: TGTGCCAGCAGCGTTCCGGGACAGGGGTATTCCCGTTGTTGTTGGTACACCATATATTTT
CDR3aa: CASSVPGQGYSRCCWYTIYF

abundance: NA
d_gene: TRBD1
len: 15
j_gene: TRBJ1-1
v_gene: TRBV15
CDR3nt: TGTGCCACCAGCTGGGGAAGGGGGCGCGGCACTGAAGCTTTCTTT
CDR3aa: CATSWGRGRGTEAFF

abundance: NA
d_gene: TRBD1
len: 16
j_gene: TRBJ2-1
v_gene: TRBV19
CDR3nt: TGTGCCAGTAGTAAAACCGGACAGGGGGCGGACAATGAGCAGTTCTTC
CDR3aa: CASSKTGQGADNEQFF

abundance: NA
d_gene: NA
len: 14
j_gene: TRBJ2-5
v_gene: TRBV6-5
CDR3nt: TGTGCCAGCAACCGGTTAAATCGGGGGGAGACCCAGTACTTC
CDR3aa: CASNRLNRGETQYF

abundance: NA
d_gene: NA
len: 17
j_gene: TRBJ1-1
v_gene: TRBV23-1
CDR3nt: TGCGCCAGCAGTCAATCGGCACAGGGTTACATGAACACTGAAGCTTTCTTT
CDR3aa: CASSQSAQGYMNTEAFF

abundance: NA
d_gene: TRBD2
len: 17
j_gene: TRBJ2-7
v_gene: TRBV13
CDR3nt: TGTGCCAGCAGCTCCGGGACTAGCGGGAAGTTCGCCTACGAGCAGTACTTC
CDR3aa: CASSSGTSGKFAYEQYF

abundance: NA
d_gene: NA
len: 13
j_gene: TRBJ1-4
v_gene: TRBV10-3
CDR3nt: TGTGCCACTTCCCCTAGGTTTAATGAAAAACTGTTTTTT
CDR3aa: CATSPRFNEKLFF

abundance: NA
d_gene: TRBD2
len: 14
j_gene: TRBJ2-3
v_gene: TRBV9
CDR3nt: TGTGCCAGCACGAGGCGGGGGGGCACAGATACGCAGTATTTT
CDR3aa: CASTRRGGTDTQYF

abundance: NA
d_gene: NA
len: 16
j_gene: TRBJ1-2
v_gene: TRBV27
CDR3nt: TGTGCCAGCAGTTTATCAGGGCAGGGGATGAACTATGGCTACACCTTC
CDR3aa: CASSLSGQGMNYGYTF

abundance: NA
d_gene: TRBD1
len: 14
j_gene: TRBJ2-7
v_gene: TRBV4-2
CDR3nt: TGTGCCAGCAGCCTTCGACAGGGGGCGTACGAGCAGTACTTC
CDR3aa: CASSLRQGAYEQYF

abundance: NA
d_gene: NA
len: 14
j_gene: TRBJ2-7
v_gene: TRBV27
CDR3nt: TGTGCCAGCAGTTCAGACTCCCGATCCTACGAGCAGTACTTC
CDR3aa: CASSSDSRSYEQYF

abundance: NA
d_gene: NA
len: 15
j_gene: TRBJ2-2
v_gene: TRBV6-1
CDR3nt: TGTGCCAGCAGTGAGAAACAGGTTAACACCGGGGAGCTGTTTTTT
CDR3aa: CASSEKQVNTGELFF

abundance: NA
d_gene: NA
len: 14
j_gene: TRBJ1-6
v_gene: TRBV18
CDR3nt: TGTGCCAGCTCACCCCAGGGTGAGGTTTCACCCCTCCACTTT
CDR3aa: CASSPQGEVSPLHF

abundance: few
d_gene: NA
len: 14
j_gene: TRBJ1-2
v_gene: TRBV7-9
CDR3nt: TGTGCCAGCAGCTTAGGGGACTTCTTGCGGGGCTACACCTTC
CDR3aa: CASSLGDFLRGYTF

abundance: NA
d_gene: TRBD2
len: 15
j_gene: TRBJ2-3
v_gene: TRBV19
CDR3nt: TGTGCCAGTAGTTTAGCGGGAGGTAGCACAGATACGCAGTATTTT
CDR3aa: CASSLAGGSTDTQYF

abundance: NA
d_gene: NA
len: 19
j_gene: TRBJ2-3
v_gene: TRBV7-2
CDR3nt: TGTGCCAGCAGCTCCAGTGCGCAGGGAAGAGCGACCGGCAGCAGTACGCAGTATTTT
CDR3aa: CASSSSAQGRATGSSTQYF

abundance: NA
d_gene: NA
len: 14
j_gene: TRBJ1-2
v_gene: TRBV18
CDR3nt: TGTGCCAGCTCATCCTCCGGGAATAACTATGGCTACACCTTC
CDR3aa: CASSSSGNNYGYTF

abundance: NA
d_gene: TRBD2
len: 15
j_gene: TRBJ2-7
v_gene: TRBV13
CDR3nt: TGTGCCAGCAGCCCAAGTCTAGCGGGGGGGTTCGAGCAGTACTTC
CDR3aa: CASSPSLAGGFEQYF

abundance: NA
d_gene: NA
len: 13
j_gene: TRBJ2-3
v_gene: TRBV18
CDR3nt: TGTGCCAGCTCACCGGGGGGTACAGATACGCAGTATTTT
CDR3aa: CASSPGGTDTQYF

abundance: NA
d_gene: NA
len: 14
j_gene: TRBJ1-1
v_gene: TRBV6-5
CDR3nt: TGTGCCAGCAGTTACAACAGATTGAACACTGAAGCTTTCTTT
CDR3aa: CASSYNRLNTEAFF

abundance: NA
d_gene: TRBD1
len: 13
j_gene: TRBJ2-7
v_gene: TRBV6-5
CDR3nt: TGTGCCAGCAGCCTCGACAGGGGTTACGAGCAGTACTTC
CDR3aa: CASSLDRGYEQYF

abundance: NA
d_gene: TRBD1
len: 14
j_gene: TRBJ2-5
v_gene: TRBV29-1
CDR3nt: TGCAGCGTACCGGACAGGTTAAATCAAGAGACCCAGTACTTC
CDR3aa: CSVPDRLNQETQYF

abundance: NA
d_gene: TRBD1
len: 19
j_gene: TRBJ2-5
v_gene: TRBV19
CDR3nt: TGTGCCAGTAGTCCAACTGGACAGGGGGCGCGGGGGTACCAAGAGACCCAGTACTTC
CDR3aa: CASSPTGQGARGYQETQYF

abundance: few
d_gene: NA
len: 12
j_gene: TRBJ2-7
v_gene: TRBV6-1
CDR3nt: TGTGCCAGCAGGGCCCTTTCCTACGAGCAGTACTTC
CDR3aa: CASRALSYEQYF

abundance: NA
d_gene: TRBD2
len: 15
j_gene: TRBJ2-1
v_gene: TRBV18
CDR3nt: TGTGCCAGCTCACGGGTAGCGGGAGCCTACAATGAGCAGTTCTTC
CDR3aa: CASSRVAGAYNEQFF

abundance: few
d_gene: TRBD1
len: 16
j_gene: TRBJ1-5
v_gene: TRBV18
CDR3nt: TGTGCCAGCTCACCACTTCCACAGGGGTCGGGTCAGCCCCAGCATTTT
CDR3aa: CASSPLPQGSGQPQHF